The 10 T cell receptor beta chains below come from one sample, sequenced in a study of identical twins. TCRdb fed the 5' RACE reads into MiXCR, producing one record per CDR3 protein. In the table there are 200,000 to 250,000 distinct CDR3 sequences, 7.5% of which are singletons. These records were also assigned to another study, of yellow fever vaccine responses in identical twins.

Specimen: CD8+ T cells sorted from blood. The origin of the receptors is a woman under 30 in good health.

This clonotype was picked up a small number of times. This chain connects TRBV20-1 to TRBJ2-1; D not resolved. V lost 0 bases and J 3 bases, leaving 12 bases between the germline ends. Germline V gene data show CDR1 as DFQATT and CDR2 as SNEGSKA (reference sequence). There are 15 residues in the CDR3. CDR3 in DNA: TGCAGTGCTAGAGAATCCGCATACAACTACAATGAGCAGTTCTTC. Its protein product is CSARESAYNYNEQFF.

This clonotype has a handful of counts. CDR3 nucleotides: TGTGCCAGCAGTGAAGGCAGTTCCACAGATACGCAGTATTTT. This translates into CASSEGSSTDTQYF. The gene calls are TRBV6-1 and TRBJ2-3; no reliable D call. Germline V lookup: CDR1 MNHNS, CDR2 SASEGT. This CDR3 is 14 amino acids long. V was shortened by 1 base and J by 2 bases, with 7 bases between the two germline ends.

This clonotype has ten or more counts. Here the CDR3 reads CASRPTGGLTEAFF. DNA of the CDR3: TGCGCCAGCAGACCCACAGGGGGCCTTACTGAAGCTTTCTTT. The chain links TRBV4-1 to TRBJ1-1; 9 positions agree with TRBD1. Germline values: CDR1 MGHRA, CDR2 YSYEKL. CDR3 length equals 14 residues. The trim removed 6 bases at V and 5 bases at J, leaving 7 bases unmatched.

This clonotype was counted at least ten times. The genes are TRBV6-1 and TRBJ2-2; 8 nucleotides agree with TRBD2. The CDR3 covers 14 residues. V was pared by 6 bases and J by 6 bases, with 6 bases of the junction left unmatched. Germline values: CDR1 MNHNS, CDR2 SASEGT. The CDR3 coding sequence is TGTGCCAGCAGACCGGGAGGGGAAGCCGGGGAGCTGTTTTTT. Translation gives CASRPGGEAGELFF.

A note on this clonotype: One end of the junction does not line up with germline, which may come from a read error. The chain carries TRBV5-6 and TRBJ2-5; D may be TRBD2 (6 bases). The CDR3 has 12 residues. Germline-derived CDR1 and CDR2 are SGHDT and YYEEEE. CDR3 protein: CAISSGGETQYF. The CDR3 DNA follows: TGTGCCATCAGCTCCGGGGGAGAGACCCAGTACTTC.

This clonotype turned up a few times. The chain recombines TRBV14 with TRBJ1-4; 7 bases are a match to TRBD1. Trimming removed 5 bases from V and 8 bases from J; junction bases left unmatched: 11. CDR1 and CDR2 from the germline V gene are SGHDN and FVKESK. CDR3 length equals 15 residues. As DNA, the CDR3 is TGTGCCAGCAGCGCCCGACAGGGCCTTGCCGAAAAACTGTTTTTT. Encoded protein: CASSARQGLAEKLFF.

This clonotype was counted at least ten times. This rearrangement joins TRBV13 to TRBJ1-1; D is unclear. V lost 4 bases and J lost 7, with 7 bases in between. Germline CDR1 PRHDT, CDR2 FYEKMQ (reference sequence). The CDR3 consists of 11 residues. The CDR3 here is CASSSGIEAFF. The CDR3 DNA reads TGTGCCAGCAGCTCGGGGATTGAAGCTTTCTTT.

This clonotype has a count of ten or more. The chain has TRBV29-1 and TRBJ2-7, with 7 positions matching TRBD1. This CDR3 has 13 residues. From germline, CDR1 is SQVTM and CDR2 ANQGSEA. Unmatched junction bases numbered 4, after V lost 4 bases and J lost 1 base. Here the CDR3 reads CSVAGGISYEQYF. The CDR3 bases are TGCAGCGTTGCAGGGGGAATTTCCTACGAGCAGTACTTC.

This clonotype has a count of ten or more. The chain has TRBV12-3 or TRBV12-4 and TRBJ2-1; D remains ambiguous. The length of the CDR3 is 11 residues. Trimming cost V 1 base and J 8 bases, with 3 bases left between them. The CDR3 reads CASSLVHEQFF. The CDR3 coding sequence is TGTGCCAGCAGTTTAGTCCATGAGCAGTTCTTC.

This clonotype was observed at least ten times. J is TRBJ2-1 and V is TRBV12-3 or TRBV12-4; D might be TRBD1 or TRBD2, each matching 5 bases. The CDR3 is 13 amino acids. The V and J ends lost 7 bases and 7 bases respectively, with 14 bases between them. CDR3 nucleotide sequence: TGTGCCAGCACCTTGGGTTGGGGGAATGAGCAGTTCTTC. Protein sequence: CASTLGWGNEQFF.